This is a list of T cell receptor beta chains from one sample in a study of T cell responses to AZD1222 COVID-19 vaccine. Sequencing was performed with immunoSEQ multiplex PCR; in TCRdb, only in-frame clones are kept and a portion is missing. The sample has about 140,000 clones, roughly 90% seen once. Sequenced material: peripheral blood, taken 28 days after the second AZD1222 dose. All receptors come from an adult who received the AZD1222 COVID-19 vaccine. The CDR3 runs from the conserved cysteine through the conserved F or W. Each record gives: V gene, D gene, J gene, clone size, CDR3 protein, CDR3 DNA. The D gene is left open where the match is weak. Clone size is shown for a subset of rows, as once, few, many or a class of expanded clone.

V: TRBV5-1; D: TRBD1; J: TRBJ1-5; size: .; CDR3: CASSLGQGQPQHF; DNA: TGCGCCAGCAGCTTGGGACAGGGGCAGCCCCAGCATTTT
V: TRBV12-3/TRBV12-4; D: .; J: TRBJ1-5; size: .; CDR3: CASSSQGQPQHF; DNA: TGTGCCAGCAGTTCACAGGGCCAGCCCCAGCATTTT
V: TRBV6-5; D: .; J: TRBJ1-5; size: .; CDR3: CASSYSGTSNQPQHF; DNA: TGTGCCAGCAGTTACTCAGGCACTAGCAATCAGCCCCAGCATTTT
V: TRBV7-9; D: .; J: TRBJ2-3; size: .; CDR3: CASSLATQVGADTQYF; DNA: TGTGCCAGCAGCTTAGCGACTCAGGTCGGCGCAGATACGCAGTATTTT
V: TRBV5-6; D: .; J: TRBJ2-7; size: once; CDR3: CASSLTTVYEQYF; DNA: TGTGCCAGCAGCTTGACGACAGTTTACGAGCAGTACTTC
V: TRBV5-1; D: .; J: TRBJ2-5; size: .; CDR3: CASSLEGRGQTQYF; DNA: TGCGCCAGCAGCTTGGAGGGGAGAGGGCAGACCCAGTACTTC
V: TRBV27; D: TRBD2; J: TRBJ2-7; size: .; CDR3: CASQYLAGAHEQYF; DNA: TGTGCCAGTCAGTATCTAGCGGGAGCTCACGAGCAGTACTTC
V: TRBV6-6; D: .; J: TRBJ1-6; size: once; CDR3: CASRSAAEGLHF; DNA: TGTGCCAGCAGGTCGGCCGCCGAGGGCCTCCACTTT
V: TRBV28; D: .; J: TRBJ2-7; size: .; CDR3: CASSPLGYEQYF; DNA: TGTGCCAGCAGTCCTCTAGGGTACGAGCAGTACTTC
V: TRBV3-1/TRBV3-2; D: TRBD1; J: TRBJ1-6; size: .; CDR3: CASSQEGGQRNSPLHF; DNA: TGTGCCAGCAGCCAAGAAGGGGGCCAGAGAAATTCACCCCTCCACTTT
V: TRBV9; D: .; J: TRBJ1-1; size: .; CDR3: CASSALTIPGVGEAFF; DNA: TGTGCCAGCAGCGCTCTGACCATCCCGGGGGTTGGTGAAGCTTTCTTT
V: TRBV24-1; D: TRBD1; J: TRBJ2-2; size: .; CDR3: CATSDRTGGPGELFF; DNA: TGTGCCACCAGTGATCGGACAGGGGGCCCCGGGGAGCTGTTTTTT
V: TRBV2; D: .; J: TRBJ2-5; size: .; CDR3: CASSRDAQETQYF; DNA: TGTGCCAGCAGTCGAGATGCACAAGAGACCCAGTACTTC
V: TRBV11-2; D: .; J: TRBJ2-1; size: .; CDR3: CASSLGAPPGPASEQFF; DNA: TGTGCCAGCAGCTTAGGGGCCCCTCCGGGACCCGCTTCAGAGCAGTTCTTC